This TCR beta chain was identified in a study of T cell clonality in common variable immunodeficiency. Study outcomes and limitations: Patient heterogeneity in the CVID cohort limited correlations between repertoire features and clinical complications.

Sequencing input was equivalent genomic DNA from CVID and controls. TCRdb's table, derived via immunoSEQ multiplex PCR, lists solely in-frame clones and lacks some. The sample shows some 38,000 clones, none of them appearing just once. Ten or more counts support this clone. What it binds is unknown. Coverage ceases 3 residues before the CDR3 finishes, and the germline J gene fills in the end. Germline CDR1 and CDR2: SNHLY and FYNNEI. V was shortened by 4 bases and J by 3 bases, with 14 bases between the two germline ends. The CDR3 is 15 residues long. The sequencing input was peripheral blood mononuclear cells. The sequence was collected from a person aged 18-70 years in good health. This chain uses TRBV2 with TRBJ2-3; D gene uncertain. Incomplete CDR3 DNA: TGTGCCAGCAGTGGACTGGCACTCTCGACAGATACG. Translation: CASSGLALSTDT. In full, the CDR3 is CASSGLALSTDTQYF.